The rows below give T cell receptor beta chains drawn from one sample of a study of patients and donors after allogeneic stem cell transplantation. MiXCR was run by TCRdb on the RT-PCR reads, yielding one entry per CDR3 protein. The profile shows about 57,000 distinct CDR3 sequences, about an eighth of them singletons. Sequenced input: blood, either unsorted or a sorted T cell fraction (not recorded which). These receptors originate from a human donor who was either an allogeneic HSCT recipient or a stem cell or donor lymphocyte infusion donor (not recorded which). It is not recorded whose cells these are; they may come from a transplant donor. Each CDR3 is given with its conserved first and last residue. D genes are given only for firm matches. Clone size appears in some rows only: once, few, many, or a class for an expanded clone.

CDR3 protein: CASSYSGLADNNEQFF; CDR3 DNA: TGTGCCAGCAGTTACTCAGGACTAGCGGATAACAATGAGCAGTTCTTC; J gene: TRBJ2-1; V gene: TRBV6-5; clone size: .; D gene: TRBD2
CDR3 protein: CASSYSPASGNYEQYF; CDR3 DNA: TGTGCCAGCAGTTACTCGCCGGCTAGCGGGAACTACGAGCAGTACTTC; J gene: TRBJ2-7; V gene: TRBV6-6; clone size: few; D gene: TRBD2
CDR3 protein: CASSRRTGTGANVLTF; CDR3 DNA: TGTGCCAGCAGCCGCCGGACAGGGACTGGGGCCAACGTCCTGACTTTC; J gene: TRBJ2-6; V gene: TRBV14; clone size: .; D gene: TRBD1
CDR3 protein: CASSPPGGFAYEQYF; CDR3 DNA: TGTGCCAGCAGCCCCCCTGGGGGCTTCGCCTACGAGCAGTACTTC; J gene: TRBJ2-7; V gene: TRBV3-1; clone size: few; D gene: .
CDR3 protein: CSAPRTGDSYGYTF; CDR3 DNA: TGCAGTGCCCCGCGCACAGGGGATAGCTATGGCTACACCTTC; J gene: TRBJ1-2; V gene: TRBV20-1; clone size: many; D gene: TRBD1
CDR3 protein: CASSSSGLAVETQYF; CDR3 DNA: TGTGCCAGCAGCTCTTCCGGACTAGCTGTGGAGACCCAGTACTTC; J gene: TRBJ2-5; V gene: TRBV5-8; clone size: .; D gene: TRBD2
CDR3 protein: CASSLGQGALNIQYF; CDR3 DNA: TGTGCCAGCAGTTTAGGACAGGGGGCCTTAAACATTCAGTACTTC; J gene: TRBJ2-4; V gene: TRBV12-3/TRBV12-4; clone size: .; D gene: TRBD1
CDR3 protein: CASSPNPGNTEAFF; CDR3 DNA: TGCGCCAGCAGCCCGAACCCGGGAAACACTGAAGCTTTCTTT; J gene: TRBJ1-1; V gene: TRBV5-1; clone size: many; D gene: .
CDR3 protein: CASSVLSGYYNEQFF; CDR3 DNA: TGTGCCAGCAGCGTCCTTAGCGGGTACTACAATGAGCAGTTCTTC; J gene: TRBJ2-1; V gene: TRBV9; clone size: .; D gene: TRBD2
CDR3 protein: CASSLGLAGDNEQFF; CDR3 DNA: TGTGCCAGCAGCCTGGGACTAGCGGGAGACAATGAGCAGTTCTTC; J gene: TRBJ2-1; V gene: TRBV7-2; clone size: .; D gene: TRBD2
CDR3 protein: CATSGGQGAPYEQYF; CDR3 DNA: TGTGCCACCAGCGGAGGACAGGGGGCCCCCTACGAGCAGTACTTC; J gene: TRBJ2-7; V gene: TRBV15; clone size: .; D gene: TRBD1
CDR3 protein: CASSQVASGVTYEQYF; CDR3 DNA: TGTGCCAGCAGCCAAGTGGCTAGCGGGGTAACCTACGAGCAGTACTTC; J gene: TRBJ2-7; V gene: TRBV4-2; clone size: few; D gene: TRBD2
CDR3 protein: CSARDHSRTGGVGNEQFF; CDR3 DNA: TGCAGTGCTAGAGACCACTCTCGGACAGGAGGGGTCGGGAATGAGCAGTTCTTC; J gene: TRBJ2-1; V gene: TRBV20-1; clone size: many; D gene: .
CDR3 protein: CSVLRTGVSDEQFF; CDR3 DNA: TGCAGCGTCCTCCGGACAGGGGTAAGCGATGAGCAGTTCTTC; J gene: TRBJ2-1; V gene: TRBV29-1; clone size: .; D gene: TRBD1
CDR3 protein: CASSYSGTGNQPQHF; CDR3 DNA: TGTGCCAGCAGTTACTCAGGGACGGGCAATCAGCCCCAGCATTTT; J gene: TRBJ1-5; V gene: TRBV6-6; clone size: many; D gene: .
CDR3 protein: CASSFGDGEQYF; CDR3 DNA: TGCGCCAGCAGCTTTGGGGATGGGGAGCAGTACTTC; J gene: TRBJ2-7; V gene: TRBV5-1; clone size: .; D gene: .
CDR3 protein: CASSLRLAPASGNTIYF; CDR3 DNA: TGTGCCAGCAGCCTCAGACTGGCCCCAGCCTCTGGAAACACCATATATTTT; J gene: TRBJ1-3; V gene: TRBV6-5; clone size: .; D gene: .
CDR3 protein: CASSKTDSASPLHF; CDR3 DNA: TGCGCCAGCAGCAAGACAGACAGTGCTTCACCCCTCCACTTT; J gene: TRBJ1-6; V gene: TRBV5-1; clone size: medium-sized; D gene: .
CDR3 protein: CASGFPGEQYF; CDR3 DNA: TGTGCCAGCGGTTTTCCGGGCGAGCAGTACTTC; J gene: TRBJ2-7; V gene: TRBV19; clone size: .; D gene: .
CDR3 protein: CASSSMILFSGNTIYF; CDR3 DNA: TGTGCCAGCAGCTCAATGATTCTTTTCTCTGGAAACACCATATATTTT; J gene: TRBJ1-3; V gene: TRBV7-6; clone size: .; D gene: .
CDR3 protein: CASSSLTSARDNEQFF; CDR3 DNA: TGTGCCAGCAGCTCCTTGACTAGCGCGAGAGACAATGAGCAGTTCTTC; J gene: TRBJ2-1; V gene: TRBV5-4; clone size: few; D gene: TRBD2
CDR3 protein: CASSQEITTGTNTDTQYF; CDR3 DNA: TGTGCCAGCAGCCAAGAAATTACTACCGGGACTAACACAGATACGCAGTATTTT; J gene: TRBJ2-3; V gene: TRBV3-1; clone size: .; D gene: TRBD2
CDR3 protein: CASGLVRIPGDLNTEAFF; CDR3 DNA: TGTGCTAGTGGTTTGGTACGAATACCGGGGGACCTGAACACTGAAGCTTTCTTT; J gene: TRBJ1-1; V gene: TRBV12-5; clone size: .; D gene: .
CDR3 protein: CASSFSGLAGPHEQFF; CDR3 DNA: TGTGCCAGCAGCTTTTCTGGGCTAGCGGGACCACATGAGCAGTTCTTC; J gene: TRBJ2-1; V gene: TRBV9; clone size: few; D gene: TRBD2
CDR3 protein: CASSSLLGLAGVEQFF; CDR3 DNA: TGTGCCAGCAGCAGTTTGCTGGGGCTAGCGGGAGTAGAGCAGTTCTTC; J gene: TRBJ2-1; V gene: TRBV3-1; clone size: few; D gene: TRBD2
CDR3 protein: CASSRSEINSPLHF; CDR3 DNA: TGTGCCAGCAGCCGAAGCGAGATTAATTCACCCCTCCACTTT; J gene: TRBJ1-6; V gene: TRBV3-1; clone size: few; D gene: .
CDR3 protein: CASSHFWGGSTSIGYNEQFF; CDR3 DNA: TGTGCCAGCAGCCATTTCTGGGGCGGGAGCACCTCAATCGGCTACAATGAGCAGTTCTTC; J gene: TRBJ2-1; V gene: TRBV3-1; clone size: .; D gene: TRBD2
CDR3 protein: CASSLGLAGVFLADTQYF; CDR3 DNA: TGCGCCAGCAGCTTGGGGCTAGCGGGAGTCTTTCTGGCAGATACGCAGTATTTT; J gene: TRBJ2-3; V gene: TRBV5-1; clone size: .; D gene: TRBD2
CDR3 protein: CASSRKTDTQYF; CDR3 DNA: TGTGCCAGCAGCAGAAAGACAGATACGCAGTATTTT; J gene: TRBJ2-3; V gene: TRBV12-3/TRBV12-4; clone size: .; D gene: .